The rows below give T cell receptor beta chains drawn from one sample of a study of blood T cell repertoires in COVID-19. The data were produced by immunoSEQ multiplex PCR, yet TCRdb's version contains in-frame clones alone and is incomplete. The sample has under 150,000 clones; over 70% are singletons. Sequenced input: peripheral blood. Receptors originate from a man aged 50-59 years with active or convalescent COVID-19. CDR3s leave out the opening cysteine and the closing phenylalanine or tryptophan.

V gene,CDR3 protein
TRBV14,ASSQDQGFLMNTEAF
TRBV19,ASTQGANEQY
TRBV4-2,ASSSAGGAGETQY
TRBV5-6,ASSLFGGQGNSPLH
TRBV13,ASSLSPSSYNEQF
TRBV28,ASSGQGGNEKLF
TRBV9,ASSVRDQGFSGNTIY
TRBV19,ASSIPGGETNEKLF
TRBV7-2,ASSFSGQGFSGYT
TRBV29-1,SVDRSRDTQY
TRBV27,ASSLTGGTEAF